This TCR beta chain was recovered during a study of cytomegalovirus exposure and HLA in healthy donors. On the study more broadly: Genetic ancestry analysis placed under 90% of the 410 or so donors that were genotyped in the Caucasian-associated cluster.

There are 14 residues in the CDR3. Germline V lookup: CDR1 MGHDK, CDR2 SYGVNS. V gave up 4 bases and J gave up 4 bases; unmatched junction bases: 3. Each donor was healthy, and each was a bone marrow donor. The primer mix had 60 Vbeta and 13 Jbeta primers. Repertoires were generated with immunoSEQ multiplex PCR, while TCRdb's copy carries only in-frame clones and drops some. The table shows 120,000 or so clones, with 81% occurring only once. This TCR was sampled from a man younger than 35 in good health and CMV-seronegative. Sequenced material: PBMCs. The chain uses TRBV25-1 and TRBJ1-2, with TRBD1 matching 10 bases. The chain's CDR3 is CASSGTGGFYGYTF. For the CDR3, the DNA is TGTGCCAGCAGTGGGACAGGGGGGTTCTATGGCTACACCTTC.